A selection of T cell receptor beta chains follows, all from one sample in a study of blood T cell repertoires in COVID-19. Produced via immunoSEQ multiplex PCR; TCRdb's table is partial and in-frame only. This sample has 70,000 to 95,000 clones, with nearly 95% found just once. Sequencing was carried out using peripheral blood. The receptors come from a human donor with active COVID-19. The donor label of this sample is uncertain. Each CDR3 is given with its conserved first and last residue. D genes are given only for firm matches. Size is stated for part of the rows, as once, few or many counts, or as a class when the clone is expanded.

clone_size j_call v_call cdr3_length d_call cdr3_nt cdr3_aa
NA TRBJ2-7 TRBV3-1/TRBV3-2 15 TRBD1 TGTGCCAGCAGCTCGGGACAGGGAGGCTTCTACGAGCAGTACTTC CASSSGQGGFYEQYF
NA TRBJ1-2 TRBV25-1 12 NA TGTGCCAGCAGTGAAACGGTTTCCGGCTACACCTTC CASSETVSGYTF
NA TRBJ2-1 TRBV19 14 NA TGTGCCGTAAAACAGGGCCCCTCCTACAATGAGCAGTTCTTC CAVKQGPSYNEQFF
NA TRBJ2-5 TRBV7-9 19 NA TGTGCCAGCAGCTTATCATCCTTCGTAGGACAGACACACCAAGAGACCCAGTACTTC CASSLSSFVGQTHQETQYF
NA TRBJ1-2 TRBV12-5 12 NA TGTGCTAGTGGTTTTAGCAACTATGGCTACACCTTC CASGFSNYGYTF
NA TRBJ2-3 TRBV5-1 16 TRBD2 TGCGCCAGCAGCTCGGGACTAGCGGGGGGGTCTGATACGCAGTATTTT CASSSGLAGGSDTQYF
NA TRBJ2-3 TRBV9 15 TRBD2 TGTGCCAGCAGCGTGAGCGGGATTAGCACAGATACGCAGTATTTT CASSVSGISTDTQYF
NA TRBJ2-3 TRBV19 16 NA TGTGCCAGTAGTTCCGACGGGACACCTATCCTGGATACGCAGTATTTT CASSSDGTPILDTQYF
once TRBJ2-1 TRBV5-1 14 TRBD1 TGCGCCAGCAGCTGGGGACAGGGGTACAATGAGCAGTTCTTC CASSWGQGYNEQFF
NA TRBJ2-1 TRBV5-4 15 TRBD2 TGTGCCAGCAGTTTGACTAGCGGCTCCTACAATGAGCAGTTCTTC CASSLTSGSYNEQFF
NA TRBJ1-6 TRBV9 15 NA TGTGCCAGCAGCCTCCGGATGGCAGGCGATTCACCCCTCCACTTT CASSLRMAGDSPLHF
NA TRBJ2-1 TRBV7-9 14 NA TGTGCCAGCAGCTTAGATTACCGGTACAATGAGCAGTTCTTC CASSLDYRYNEQFF
NA TRBJ1-1 TRBV5-4 13 NA TGTGCCAGCAGCTTTCAGTTGAACACTGAAGCTTTCTTT CASSFQLNTEAFF
NA TRBJ2-7 TRBV30 12 NA TGTGCCCAGGCCCCAGGTCCTCACGAGCAGTACTTC CAQAPGPHEQYF
NA TRBJ2-5 TRBV2 12 TRBD2 TGTGCCAGCGGCGGGGGGATGGAGACCCAGTACTTC CASGGGMETQYF
NA TRBJ1-1 TRBV7-9 14 TRBD1 TGTGCCAGCAGCCAGGGGAGACAGGGCGGAGTAGCTTTCTTT CASSQGRQGGVAFF